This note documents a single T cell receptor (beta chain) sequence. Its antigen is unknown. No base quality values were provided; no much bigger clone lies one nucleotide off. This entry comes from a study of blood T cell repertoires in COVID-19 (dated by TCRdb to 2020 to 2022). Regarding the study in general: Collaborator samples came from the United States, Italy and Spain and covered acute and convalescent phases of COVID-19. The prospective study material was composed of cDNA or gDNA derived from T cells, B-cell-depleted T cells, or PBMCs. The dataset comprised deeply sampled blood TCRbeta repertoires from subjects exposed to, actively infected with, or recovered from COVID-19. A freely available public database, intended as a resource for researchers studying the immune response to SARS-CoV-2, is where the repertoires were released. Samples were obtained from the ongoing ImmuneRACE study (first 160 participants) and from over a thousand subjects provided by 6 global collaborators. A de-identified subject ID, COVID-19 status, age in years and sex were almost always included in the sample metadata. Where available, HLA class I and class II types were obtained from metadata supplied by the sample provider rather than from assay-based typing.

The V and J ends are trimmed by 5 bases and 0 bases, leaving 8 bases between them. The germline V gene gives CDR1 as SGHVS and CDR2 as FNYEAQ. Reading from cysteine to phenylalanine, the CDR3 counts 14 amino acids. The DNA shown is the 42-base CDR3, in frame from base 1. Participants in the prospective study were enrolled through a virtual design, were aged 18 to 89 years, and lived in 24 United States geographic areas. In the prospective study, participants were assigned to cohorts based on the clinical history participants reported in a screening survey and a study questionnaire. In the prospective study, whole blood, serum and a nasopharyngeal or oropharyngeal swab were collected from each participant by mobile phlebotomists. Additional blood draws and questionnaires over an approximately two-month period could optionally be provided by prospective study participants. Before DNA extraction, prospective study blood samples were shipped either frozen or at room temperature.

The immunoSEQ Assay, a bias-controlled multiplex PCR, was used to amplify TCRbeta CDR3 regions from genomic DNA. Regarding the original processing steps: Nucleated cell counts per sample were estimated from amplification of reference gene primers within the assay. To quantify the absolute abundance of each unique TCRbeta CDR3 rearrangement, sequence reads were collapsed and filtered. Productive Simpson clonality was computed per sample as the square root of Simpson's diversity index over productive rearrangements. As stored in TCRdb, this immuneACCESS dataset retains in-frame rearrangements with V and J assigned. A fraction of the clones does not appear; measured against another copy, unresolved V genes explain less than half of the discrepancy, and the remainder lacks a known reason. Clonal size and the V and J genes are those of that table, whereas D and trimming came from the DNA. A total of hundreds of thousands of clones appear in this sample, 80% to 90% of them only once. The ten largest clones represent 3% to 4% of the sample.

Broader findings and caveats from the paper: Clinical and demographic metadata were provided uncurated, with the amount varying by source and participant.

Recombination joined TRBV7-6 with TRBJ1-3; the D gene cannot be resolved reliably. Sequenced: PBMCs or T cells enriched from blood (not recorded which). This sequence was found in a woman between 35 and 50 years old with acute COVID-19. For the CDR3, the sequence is CASSPGYSGNTIYF. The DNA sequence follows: TGTGCCAGCAGCCCAGGATACTCTGGAAACACCATATATTTT. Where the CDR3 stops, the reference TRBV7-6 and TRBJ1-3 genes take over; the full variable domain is GAGVSQSPRYKVTKRGQDVALRCDPISGHVSLYWYRQALGQGPEFLTYFNYEAQQDKSGLPNDRFSAERPEGSISTLTIQRTEQRDSAMYRCASSPGYSGNTIYFGEGSWLTVV.